This TCR beta chain was captured in a study of Ad26.COV2.S vaccination and SARS-CoV-2 variants. TCRdb's table, derived via immunoSEQ multiplex PCR, lists solely in-frame clones and lacks some. The sample shows 350,000 to 500,000 clones, around 90% of them seen only once. Treatment in this sample: over 15 received Ad26.COV2.S at low or high dose, single or two shots; roughly five received placebo; per-sample allocation not given. All samples were drawn on day 63, counting from the first vaccine or placebo injection. This CDR3 is built from 19 residues. Trimming took 0 bases from V and 0 from J, leaving 18 bases between them. In germline, CDR1 is LGHNA, CDR2 YSLEER.

This chain uses TRBV4-3 with TRBJ2-1; D remains ambiguous. This sequence was found in a person between 18 and 59 years old who received the Ad26.COV2.S COVID-19 vaccine or a placebo. The sequences come from peripheral blood, collected in a trial of Ad26.COV2.S vaccine versus placebo. The CDR3 sequence is CASSQENYMAQSSYNEQFF. For the CDR3, the DNA is TGCGCCAGCAGCCAAGAGAATTACATGGCGCAGAGCTCCTACAATGAGCAGTTCTTC.